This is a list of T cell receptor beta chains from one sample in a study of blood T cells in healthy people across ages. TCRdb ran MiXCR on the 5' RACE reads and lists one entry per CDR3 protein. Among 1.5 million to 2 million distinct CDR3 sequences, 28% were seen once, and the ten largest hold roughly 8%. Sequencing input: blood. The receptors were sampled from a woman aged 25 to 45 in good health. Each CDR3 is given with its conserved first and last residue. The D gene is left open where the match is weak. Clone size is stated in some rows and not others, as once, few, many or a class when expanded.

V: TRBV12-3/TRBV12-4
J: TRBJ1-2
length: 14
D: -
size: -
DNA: TGTGCCAGCAGTTTGGACAGACGTCAACGAGGCTACACCTTC
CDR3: CASSLDRRQRGYTF

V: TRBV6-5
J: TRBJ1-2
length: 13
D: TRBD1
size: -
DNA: TGTGCCAGCGGTTACCCAGGGGGCTATGGCTACACCTTC
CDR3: CASGYPGGYGYTF

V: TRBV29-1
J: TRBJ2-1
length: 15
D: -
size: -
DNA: TGCAGCGTTTCCCGGGGTGGCGGGTCCCACAATGAGCAGTTCTTC
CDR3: CSVSRGGGSHNEQFF

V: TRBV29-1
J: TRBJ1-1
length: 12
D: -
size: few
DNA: TGCAGCGGGACAGAGGGTGCGGGTGAAGCTTTCTTT
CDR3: CSGTEGAGEAFF

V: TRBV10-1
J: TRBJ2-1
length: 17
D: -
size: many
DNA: TGCGCCAGCGGGACCCAAGCGGGTGCCTTCATCTACAATGAGCAGTTCTTC
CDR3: CASGTQAGAFIYNEQFF

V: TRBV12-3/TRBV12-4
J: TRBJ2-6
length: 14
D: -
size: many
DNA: TGTGCCAGCAGCCGGAGCTCTGGGGCCAACGTCCTGACTTTC
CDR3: CASSRSSGANVLTF

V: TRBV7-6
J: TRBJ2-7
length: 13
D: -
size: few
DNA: TGTGCCAGCAGCTTCACCAGGCTAGGAGAGCAGTACTTC
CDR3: CASSFTRLGEQYF

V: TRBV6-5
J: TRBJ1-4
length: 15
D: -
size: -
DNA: TGTGCCAGTAGTTACGTAGGGAGGGCTAATGAAAAACTGTTTTTT
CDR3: CASSYVGRANEKLFF

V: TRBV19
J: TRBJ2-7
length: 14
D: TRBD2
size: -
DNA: TGTGCCAGTAGTATTGCACTAGCGGCCTACGAGCAGTACTTC
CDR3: CASSIALAAYEQYF

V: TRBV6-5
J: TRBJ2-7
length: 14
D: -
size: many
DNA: TGTACCAGCAGTTACTCGAGAGGCACCCCTTGGGAGTACTTC
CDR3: CTSSYSRGTPWEYF

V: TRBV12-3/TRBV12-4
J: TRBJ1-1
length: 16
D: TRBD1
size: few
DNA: TGTGCCAGCAACCTCCGACAGGGGTGGATAGGCACTGAAGCTTTCTTT
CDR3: CASNLRQGWIGTEAFF

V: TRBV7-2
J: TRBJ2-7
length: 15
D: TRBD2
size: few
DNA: TGTGCCAGCAGCCTGGGACTAGCGGGGGGCCACGAGCAGTACTTC
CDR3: CASSLGLAGGHEQYF

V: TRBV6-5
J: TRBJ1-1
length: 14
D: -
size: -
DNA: TGTGCCAGCAGTTATGCCGGGGTAAGCACTGAAGCTTTCTTT
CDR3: CASSYAGVSTEAFF

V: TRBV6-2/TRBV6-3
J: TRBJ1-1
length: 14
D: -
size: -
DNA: TGTGCCAGCAGTTACTCGACACCCAACACTGAAGCTTTCTTT
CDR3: CASSYSTPNTEAFF

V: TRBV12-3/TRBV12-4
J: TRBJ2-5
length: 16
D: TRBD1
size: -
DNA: TGTGCCAGCAGTTTTGGTACGGGACAGGTTCGGGAGACCCAGTACTTC
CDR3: CASSFGTGQVRETQYF

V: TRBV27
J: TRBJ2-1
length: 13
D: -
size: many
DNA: TGTGCCAGCAGTTTAGAGTCCTACAATGAGCAGTTCTTC
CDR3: CASSLESYNEQFF

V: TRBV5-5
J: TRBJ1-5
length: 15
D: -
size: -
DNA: TGTGCCAGCAGCTTCGGGACACCGGGGGATCAGCCCCAGCATTTT
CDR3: CASSFGTPGDQPQHF

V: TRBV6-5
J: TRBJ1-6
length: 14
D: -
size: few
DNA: TGTGCCAGCAGTTACTCGACGGAAAATTCACCCCTCCACTTT
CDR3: CASSYSTENSPLHF

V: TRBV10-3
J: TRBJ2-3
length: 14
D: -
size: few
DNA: TGTGCCATCAGTGAACCCTCACGGGCAGATACGCAGTATTTT
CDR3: CAISEPSRADTQYF

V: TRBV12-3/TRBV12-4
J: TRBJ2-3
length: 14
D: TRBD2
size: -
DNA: TGTGCCAGCAGAAACAGCGGGGGGAGTGATACGCAGTATTTT
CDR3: CASRNSGGSDTQYF

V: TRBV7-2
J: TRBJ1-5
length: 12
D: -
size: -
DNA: TGTGCCAGCAGCAACCCCAATCAGCCCCAGCATTTT
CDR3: CASSNPNQPQHF

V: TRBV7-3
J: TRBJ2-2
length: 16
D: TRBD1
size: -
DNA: TGTGCCAGCAGCCAGGGACAGGGGAAAATTTCCGGGGAGCTGTTTTTT
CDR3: CASSQGQGKISGELFF

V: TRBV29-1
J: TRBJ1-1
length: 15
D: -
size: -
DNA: TGCAGCGTTCATCCGGGGGCCCCGGCGAGGGCTGAAGCTTTCTTT
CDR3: CSVHPGAPARAEAFF

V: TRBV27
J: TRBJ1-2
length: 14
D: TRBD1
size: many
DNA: TGTGCCAGCAGATGGACAGGGGGCAACTATGGCTACACCTTC
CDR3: CASRWTGGNYGYTF

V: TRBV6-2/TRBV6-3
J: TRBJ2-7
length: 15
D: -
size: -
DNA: TGTGCCAGCAGCGCCTGGACTAACGGGGCGGTCGAGCAGTACTTC
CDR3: CASSAWTNGAVEQYF

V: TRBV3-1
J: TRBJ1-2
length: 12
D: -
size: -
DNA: TGTGCCAGCCGGGGTGCCTCCTATGGCTACACCTTC
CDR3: CASRGASYGYTF

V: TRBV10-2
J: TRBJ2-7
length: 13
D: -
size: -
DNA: TGCGCCAGCAGTGTTTCAGACGGAGCCAAGCAGTACTTC
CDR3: CASSVSDGAKQYF

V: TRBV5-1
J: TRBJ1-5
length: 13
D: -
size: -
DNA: TGCGCCAGCAGCGCGAGTTTAGGGCAGCCCCAGCATTTT
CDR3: CASSASLGQPQHF

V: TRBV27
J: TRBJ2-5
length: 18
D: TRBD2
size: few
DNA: TGTGCCAGCAGTTACCGACTAGCGGGAGGGCAGCCCTCAGAGACCCAGTACTTC
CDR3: CASSYRLAGGQPSETQYF

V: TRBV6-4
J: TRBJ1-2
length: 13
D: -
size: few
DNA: TGTGCCAGCAGTCCGACAGGTTCTTCGACCTACACCTTC
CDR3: CASSPTGSSTYTF

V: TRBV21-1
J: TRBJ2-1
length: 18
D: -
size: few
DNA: TGTGCCAGCAGCAAAAGGTCGTCTCGGGCGGGGGATTACAATGAGCAGTTCTTC
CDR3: CASSKRSSRAGDYNEQFF

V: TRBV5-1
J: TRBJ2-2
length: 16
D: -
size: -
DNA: TGCGCCAGCAGCCAGAGGGCCGTTATCGGCACCGGGGAGCTGTTTTTT
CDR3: CASSQRAVIGTGELFF

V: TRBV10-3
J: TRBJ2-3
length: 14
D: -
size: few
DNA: TGTGCCATCAGTGAGCCTACTGTCACAGATACGCAGTATTTT
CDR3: CAISEPTVTDTQYF

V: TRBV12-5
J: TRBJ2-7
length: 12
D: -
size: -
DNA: TGTGCTAGTGGGACAGGAACCGACGAGCAGTACTTC
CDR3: CASGTGTDEQYF

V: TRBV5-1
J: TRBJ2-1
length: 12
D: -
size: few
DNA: TGCGCCAGCAGGGATGGGGGAAATGAGCAGTTCTTC
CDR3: CASRDGGNEQFF

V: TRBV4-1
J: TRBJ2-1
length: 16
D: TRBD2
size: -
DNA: TGCGCCAGCAGCCAATCCTGGACTAGCAGTAACAATGAGCAGTTCTTC
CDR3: CASSQSWTSSNNEQFF

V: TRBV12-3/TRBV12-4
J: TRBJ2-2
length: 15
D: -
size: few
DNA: TGTGCCAGCAGTTTAGGCGGGGACAACACCGGGGAGCTGTTTTTT
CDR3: CASSLGGDNTGELFF

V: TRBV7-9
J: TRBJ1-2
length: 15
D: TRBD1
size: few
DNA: TGTGCCAGCAGCTCCGGACAGGGGGAGTGGTATGGCTACACCTTC
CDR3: CASSSGQGEWYGYTF

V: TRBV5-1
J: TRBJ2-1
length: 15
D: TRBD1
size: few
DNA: TGCGCCAGCAGCTTGGAGGACGGGACAGGTGATGAGCAGTTCTTC
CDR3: CASSLEDGTGDEQFF

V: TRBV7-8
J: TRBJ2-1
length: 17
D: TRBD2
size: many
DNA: TGTGCCAGCAGCTTTCTGGCGGGAGGCCACTCCTACAATGAGCAGTTCTTC
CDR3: CASSFLAGGHSYNEQFF

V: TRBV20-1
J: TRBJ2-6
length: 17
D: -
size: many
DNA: TGCAGTGCTAGGCCCCCGGGGGGCCACTCTGGGGCCAACGTCCTGACTTTC
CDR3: CSARPPGGHSGANVLTF

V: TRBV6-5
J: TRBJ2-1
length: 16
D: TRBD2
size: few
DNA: TGTGCCAGCATGGGGCGGGGGAGAGTAACCTACAGTGAGCAGTTCTTC
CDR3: CASMGRGRVTYSEQFF

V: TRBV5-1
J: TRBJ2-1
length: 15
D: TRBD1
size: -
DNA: TGCGCCAGCAGGGCCGGGACAGGTCACTACAATGAGCAGTTCTTC
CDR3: CASRAGTGHYNEQFF

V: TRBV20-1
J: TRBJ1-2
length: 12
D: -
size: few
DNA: TGCAGTGCTAGCCGAACCGGACGTGGCTACACCTTC
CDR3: CSASRTGRGYTF

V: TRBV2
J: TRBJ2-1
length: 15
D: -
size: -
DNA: TGTGCCAGCAGGTCCCTACCGGGGTCCTACAATGAGCAGTTCTTC
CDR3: CASRSLPGSYNEQFF

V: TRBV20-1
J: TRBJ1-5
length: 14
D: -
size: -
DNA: TGCAGTGCTAGAGATGGGGGCTTTGGGCAGCCCCAGCATTTT
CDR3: CSARDGGFGQPQHF

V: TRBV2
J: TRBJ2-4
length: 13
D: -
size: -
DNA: TGTGCCAGCAGTGAGGGTTCGGGGGATACGCCGTACTTC
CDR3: CASSEGSGDTPYF

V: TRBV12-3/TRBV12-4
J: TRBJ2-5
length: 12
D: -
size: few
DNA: TGTGCCAGCACTCGGAGGGGAGAGACCCAGTACTTC
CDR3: CASTRRGETQYF

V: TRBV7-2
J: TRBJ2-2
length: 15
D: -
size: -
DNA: TGTGCCAGCAGCGTCCCAGCGCTGAACACCGGGGAGCTGTTTTTT
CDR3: CASSVPALNTGELFF

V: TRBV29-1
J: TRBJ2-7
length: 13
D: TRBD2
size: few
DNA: TGCAGCGTTGCGGGGCTAGCGGGATACGAGCAGTACTTC
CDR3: CSVAGLAGYEQYF

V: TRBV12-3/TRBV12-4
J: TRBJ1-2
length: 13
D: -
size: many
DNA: TGTGCCAGCAGTTTATCCGGGCCATCAGGCTACACCTTC
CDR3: CASSLSGPSGYTF

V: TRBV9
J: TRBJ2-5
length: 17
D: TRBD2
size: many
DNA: TGTGCCAGCAGCTCCGGGACTAGCGGGGGAGGGCAAGAGACCCAGTACTTC
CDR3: CASSSGTSGGGQETQYF

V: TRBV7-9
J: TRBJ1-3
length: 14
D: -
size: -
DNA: TGTGCCAGCATCCCAGGGGACGGGGGAAACACCATATATTTT
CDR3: CASIPGDGGNTIYF

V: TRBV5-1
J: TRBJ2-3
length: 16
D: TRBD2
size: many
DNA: TGTGCCAGCAGCTCGGGACTAGCGGGAGACACAGATACGCAGTATTTT
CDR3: CASSSGLAGDTDTQYF